The 5 T cell receptor beta chains presented below share a single source sample, sequenced in a study of CD8 T cells in ankylosing spondylitis (dated by TCRdb to 2016 to 2017). Library prep was done by 5' RACE. This sample was sequenced with an Illumina HiSeq 2500. Using fastp at Q25 and MiXCR, TCRdb reprocessed the public reads and kept productive beta chains. Here each entry gathers all rows of one CDR3 protein and keeps the most common genes and DNA. The sample table records approximately 260,000 distinct CDR3 sequences; 8% to 9.5% of these occur just once. The top ten clonotypes cover 6.8% of the sample. Material for sequencing was blood, either unsorted or a sorted T cell fraction (not recorded which). These receptors all stem from a male donor with ankylosing spondylitis or in good health (not recorded which).

Remarks on this clonotype: A single base separates this from a much larger clone, so it may be a read error. The CDR3 does not end in the conserved phenylalanine or tryptophan, so this is likely a read error. V usage is TRBV10-3 and J usage is TRBJ2-5; D might be TRBD1 (5 bases). The germline V and J ends were trimmed by 2 bases and 3 bases, with 7 bases remaining between them. The CDR3 spans 13 residues. The germline CDR1 and CDR2 sequences are ENHRY and SYGVKD. CDR3 sequence (DNA): TGTGCCATCAGTGAGGGGGCGAAAGAGACCCAGTACTTA. It specifies CAISEGAKETQYL.

This clonotype was picked up many times. The chain employs TRBV9 and TRBJ2-2; TRBD2 agrees at 12 bases. Germline V gene lookup returns CDR1 SGDLS and CDR2 YYNGEE. This CDR3 contains 15 residues. V lost 4 bases to trimming and J lost 6 bases; unmatched junction nucleotides: 4. The CDR3 region is CASSRLAGGAGELFF. DNA for the CDR3: TGTGCCAGCAGCCGTCTAGCGGGAGGGGCCGGGGAGCTGTTTTTT.

In its sample, this clonotype was seen many times. The chain couples TRBV12-3 or TRBV12-4 to TRBJ1-5; D uncertain. The CDR3 has 13 amino acids. The ends were cut back, 5 bases at V and 1 base at J, with 6 bases in the middle. Written as DNA, the CDR3 is TGTGCCAGCAGTGTCAGGAGCAATCAGCCCCAGCATTTT. It specifies CASSVRSNQPQHF.

This clonotype was recorded at least ten times. The rearrangement links TRBV29-1 to TRBJ2-7; D call uncertain. Germline lookup yields CDR1 SQVTM and CDR2 ANQGSEA. This CDR3 is 12 amino acids long. Trimming stripped 4 bases from V and 3 bases from J, with 10 bases between. The CDR3 DNA sequence: TGCAGCGTTGTTGGGCAGCACTACGAGCAGTACTTC. Protein product: CSVVGQHYEQYF.

This clonotype turned up a few times. This chain uses TRBV30 with TRBJ1-5; D is unresolved. The V gene's germline CDR1 is GTSNPN and CDR2 SVGIG (reference sequence). Trimming took off 3 bases at V and 0 bases at J, with 12 bases between the two ends. The length of the CDR3 is 15 residues. As DNA, the CDR3 is TGTGCCTGGAGGAGGGCGGGTAGTAGCAATCAGCCCCAGCATTTT. Encoded protein: CAWRRAGSSNQPQHF. Variable domain in full (rest from reference TRBV30 and TRBJ1-5): SQTIHQWPATLVQPVGSPLSLECTVEGTSNPNLYWYRQAAGRGLQLLFYSVGIGQISSEVPQNLSASRPQDRQFILSSKKLLLSDSGFYLCAWRRAGSSNQPQHFGDGTRLSIL.